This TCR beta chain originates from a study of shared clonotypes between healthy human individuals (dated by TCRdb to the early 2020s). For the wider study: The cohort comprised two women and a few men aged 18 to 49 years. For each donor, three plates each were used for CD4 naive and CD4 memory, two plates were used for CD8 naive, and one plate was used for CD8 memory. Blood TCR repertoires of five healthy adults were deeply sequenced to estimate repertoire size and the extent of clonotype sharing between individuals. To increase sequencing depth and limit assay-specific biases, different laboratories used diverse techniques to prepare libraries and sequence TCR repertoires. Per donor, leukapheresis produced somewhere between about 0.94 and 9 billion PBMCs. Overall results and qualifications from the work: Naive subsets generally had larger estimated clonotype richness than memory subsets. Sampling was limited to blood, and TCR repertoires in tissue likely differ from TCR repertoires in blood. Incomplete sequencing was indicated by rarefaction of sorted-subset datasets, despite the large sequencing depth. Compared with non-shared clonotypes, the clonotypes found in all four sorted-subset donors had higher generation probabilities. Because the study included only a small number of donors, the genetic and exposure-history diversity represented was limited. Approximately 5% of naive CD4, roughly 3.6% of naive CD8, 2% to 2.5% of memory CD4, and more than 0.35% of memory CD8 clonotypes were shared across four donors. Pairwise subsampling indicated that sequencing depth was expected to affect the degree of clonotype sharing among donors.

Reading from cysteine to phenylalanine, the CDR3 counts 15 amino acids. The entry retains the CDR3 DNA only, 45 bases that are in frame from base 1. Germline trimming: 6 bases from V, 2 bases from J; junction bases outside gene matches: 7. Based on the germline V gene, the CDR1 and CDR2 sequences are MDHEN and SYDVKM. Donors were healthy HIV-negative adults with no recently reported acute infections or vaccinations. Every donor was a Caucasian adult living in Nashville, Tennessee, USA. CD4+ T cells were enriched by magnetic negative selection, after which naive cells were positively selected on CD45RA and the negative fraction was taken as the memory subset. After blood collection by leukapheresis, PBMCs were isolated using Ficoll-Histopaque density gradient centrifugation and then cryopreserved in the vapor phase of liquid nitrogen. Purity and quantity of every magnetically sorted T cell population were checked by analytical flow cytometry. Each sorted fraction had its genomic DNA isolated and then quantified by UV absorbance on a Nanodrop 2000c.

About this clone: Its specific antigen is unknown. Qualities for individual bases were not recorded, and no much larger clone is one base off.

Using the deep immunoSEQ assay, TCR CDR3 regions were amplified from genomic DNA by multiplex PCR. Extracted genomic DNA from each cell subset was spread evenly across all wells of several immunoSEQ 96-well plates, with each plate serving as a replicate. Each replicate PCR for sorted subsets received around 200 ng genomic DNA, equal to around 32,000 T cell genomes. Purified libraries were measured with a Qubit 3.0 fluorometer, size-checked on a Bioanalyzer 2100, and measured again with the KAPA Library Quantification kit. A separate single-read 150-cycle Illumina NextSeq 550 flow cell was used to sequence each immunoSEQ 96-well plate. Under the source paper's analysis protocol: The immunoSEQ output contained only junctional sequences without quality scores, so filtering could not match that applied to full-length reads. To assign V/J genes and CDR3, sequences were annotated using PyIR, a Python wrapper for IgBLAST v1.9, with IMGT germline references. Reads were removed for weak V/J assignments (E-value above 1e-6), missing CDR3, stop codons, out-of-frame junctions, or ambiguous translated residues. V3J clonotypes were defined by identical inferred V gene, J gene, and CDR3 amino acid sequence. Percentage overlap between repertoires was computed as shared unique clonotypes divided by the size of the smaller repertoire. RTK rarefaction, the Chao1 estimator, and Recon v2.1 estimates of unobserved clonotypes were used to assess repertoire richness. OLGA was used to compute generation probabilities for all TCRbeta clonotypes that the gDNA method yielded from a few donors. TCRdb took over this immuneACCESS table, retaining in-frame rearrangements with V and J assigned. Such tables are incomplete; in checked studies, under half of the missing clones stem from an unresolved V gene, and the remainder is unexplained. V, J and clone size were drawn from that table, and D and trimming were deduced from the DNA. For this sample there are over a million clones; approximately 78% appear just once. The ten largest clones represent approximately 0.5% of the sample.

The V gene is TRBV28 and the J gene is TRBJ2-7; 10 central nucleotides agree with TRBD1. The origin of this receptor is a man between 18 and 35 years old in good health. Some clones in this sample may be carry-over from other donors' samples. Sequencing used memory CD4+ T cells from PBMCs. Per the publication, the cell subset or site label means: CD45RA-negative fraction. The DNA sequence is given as TGTGCCAGCAGCCCAAGTGGACAGGGGGCCTACGAGCAGTACTTC. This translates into CASSPSGQGAYEQYF.